This T cell receptor beta chain was identified during a study of T cell changes during pregnancy in multiple sclerosis. Repertoires were generated with immunoSEQ multiplex PCR, while TCRdb's copy carries only in-frame clones and drops some. This table holds 40,000 to 45,000 clones, about 91% found once. V shed 7 bases and J shed 2 bases, with 9 bases lying between them. This CDR3 spans 12 amino acids. CDR1 is MDHEN, CDR2 SYDVKM, per germline. The clonotype originates from a female donor in good health, enrolled as a control in a pregnancy study. J is TRBJ2-7 and V is TRBV28; D call uncertain. The specimen was CD4+ T cells from peripheral blood mononuclear cells, collected in the second trimester of pregnancy. The CDR3 spells CASTSAAYEQYF. CDR3 coding DNA: TGTGCCAGCACTTCTGCGGCCTACGAGCAGTACTTC.